Following are 24 T cell receptor beta chains from one sample sequenced in a study of CD8 T cells in ankylosing spondylitis. Each CDR3 protein is one row after TCRdb ran MiXCR on the 5' RACE reads. Of 100,000 to 150,000 distinct CDR3 sequences listed, 7% to 10% are singletons. Sequenced material: blood, either unsorted or a sorted T cell fraction (not recorded which). These receptors came from a male donor with ankylosing spondylitis or in good health (not recorded which).

This clonotype was counted at least ten times. The chain employs TRBV7-8 and TRBJ1-6; no clear D. This CDR3 contains 15 residues. V dropped 5 bases and J dropped 0 bases, with 8 bases sitting between them. Germline V gene data show CDR1 as SGHVS and CDR2 as FQNEAQ. The CDR3 DNA reads as TGTGCCAGCAGCAAAGAGAGCTCCTATAATTCACCCCTCCACTTT. It is translated as CASSKESSYNSPLHF. Using reference TRBV7-8 and TRBJ1-6 for the parts outside the CDR3, the full variable domain is GAGVSQSPRYKVAKRGQDVALRCDPISGHVSLFWYQQALGQGPEFLTYFQNEAQLDKSGLPSDRFFAERPEGSVSTLKIQRTQQEDSAVYLCASSKESSYNSPLHFGNGTRLTVT.

This clonotype was seen ten or more times. This rearrangement joins TRBV29-1 to TRBJ2-7; TRBD1 matches 11 bases. Germline loops: CDR1 SQVTM, CDR2 ANQGSEA. The CDR3 loop spans 15 amino acids. Trimming cost V 6 bases and J 0 bases; bases outside gene matches: 7. In nucleotides, the CDR3 is TGCAGCGTCGCAGGAGGACAGGGGGCCTCCTACGAGCAGTACTTC. This sequence encodes CSVAGGQGASYEQYF.

This clonotype was seen many times. V is TRBV12-3 or TRBV12-4 and J is TRBJ1-2; D is uncertain. The V end lost 6 bases, the J end lost 3 bases, and 17 bases lay between the germline ends. The CDR3 length is 15 residues. CDR3 in amino acids: CASSPPLEGDYGYTF. In DNA form, the CDR3 reads TGTGCCAGCAGCCCCCCCTTGGAAGGCGACTATGGCTACACCTTC.

This clonotype has at least ten counts. This chain links TRBV5-1 with TRBJ2-1; 9 nucleotides agree with TRBD1. Germline CDR1 reads SGHRS; CDR2 reads YFSETQ. The CDR3 spans 13 residues. Trimming at V came to 4 bases and at J to 8 bases, leaving 4 bases not matched to a gene. CDR3 nucleotide sequence: TGCGCCAGCAGCATGGGACAGGGCTATGAGCAGTTCTTC. It is translated as CASSMGQGYEQFF.

This clonotype has at least ten counts. The chain carries TRBV10-3 and TRBJ2-1, with 8 bases matching TRBD1. The J segment lost 0 bases and the V segment lost 3 bases, leaving 10 bases of the junction unmatched. Germline CDR1 ENHRY, CDR2 SYGVKD. The CDR3 is 18 amino acids. The CDR3: CAISDRTGQLTSYNEQFF. The CDR3 nucleotides read TGTGCCATCAGTGACCGGACAGGGCAACTTACCTCCTACAATGAGCAGTTCTTC.

This clonotype came up many times. The chain combines TRBV10-3 with TRBJ2-7; TRBD2 matches at 8 bases. Germline trimming cut 8 bases from V and 3 bases from J; bases unmatched to any gene: 6. CDR3 length: 13 amino acids. Germline values: CDR1 ENHRY, CDR2 SYGVKD. The CDR3 here is CAIGELADYEQYF. In DNA form, the CDR3 reads TGTGCCATCGGGGAACTAGCGGACTACGAGCAGTACTTC.

This clonotype was detected ten times or more. CDR3: CASSRVQGPVVAFF. The CDR3 coding sequence is TGCGCCAGCAGCCGAGTACAGGGTCCGGTTGTAGCTTTCTTT. The J gene is TRBJ1-1, the V gene TRBV5-1, with a possible D match to TRBD1 (6 bases). V was cut by 4 bases and J by 10 bases, with 20 bases left in between. The germline CDR1 and CDR2 sequences are SGHRS and YFSETQ. There are 14 residues in the CDR3.

The V call is TRBV7-9, the J call TRBJ2-3; TRBD2 matches 8 bases. V dropped 6 bases and J dropped 4; count of bases not matched to a gene: 6. CDR1 and CDR2 (germline): SEHNR, FQNEAQ (reference sequence). The length of the CDR3 is 14 residues. Here the CDR3 reads CASSERERADTQYF. The CDR3 DNA sequence: TGTGCCAGCAGTGAGCGGGAGAGGGCAGATACGCAGTATTTT. Full variable domain (outside the CDR3, taken from reference TRBV7-9 and TRBJ2-3): DTGVSQNPRHKITKRGQNVTFRCDPISEHNRLYWYRQTLGQGPEFLTYFQNEAQLEKSRLLSDRFSAERPKGSFSTLEIQRTEQGDSAMYLCASSERERADTQYFGPGTRLTVL.

This chain joins TRBV7-2 and TRBJ2-7; possible D gene TRBD2, 5 bases. The V and J ends lost 2 bases and 4 bases respectively, with 18 bases between them. Germline CDR1 and CDR2: SGHTA and FQGNSA. The CDR3 spans 16 residues. The CDR3 spells CASSLMEASSPYEQYF. CDR3 nucleotide sequence: TGTGCCAGCAGCTTAATGGAGGCAAGCTCCCCATACGAGCAGTACTTC. Full variable domain (remainder filled in from reference TRBV7-2 and TRBJ2-7): GAGVSQSPSNKVTEKGKDVELRCDPISGHTALYWYRQSLGQGLEFLIYFQGNSAPDKSGLPSDRFSAERTGGSVSTLTIQRTQQEDSAVYLCASSLMEASSPYEQYFGPGTRLTVT.

This clonotype has more than one count but fewer than ten. V usage is TRBV11-3 and J usage is TRBJ2-1; tentative D call: TRBD1 (5 bases). Germline V gene data show CDR1 as SGHNT and CDR2 as YENEEA. V shed 1 base and J shed 5 bases, with 9 bases lying between them. This CDR3 is 14 amino acids long. The CDR3 spells CASSLGQRNNEQFF. CDR3 nucleotide sequence: TGTGCCAGCAGCTTAGGACAGCGCAACAATGAGCAGTTCTTC.

Remarks on this clonotype: This may arise from a read error, as a much more abundant clone is one base away. The rearrangement uses TRBV25-1 and TRBJ1-2, with no clear D. The germline V gene encodes CDR1 MGHDK and CDR2 SYGVNS. The CDR3 is 12 amino acids. CDR3 nucleotide sequence: TGTGCCAGCAGTGGGGTTGGATGGGCAGCTCTCTTC. It codes for CASSGVGWAALF.

This clonotype was seen only a few times. Here the CDR3 reads CASSLRQGLGTEAFF. The CDR3 DNA reads TGTGCCAGCAGCCTAAGACAGGGGTTGGGCACTGAAGCTTTCTTT. The chain employs TRBV11-1 and TRBJ1-1; 8 bases match TRBD1. V lost 5 bases to trimming and J lost 4 bases; unmatched junction nucleotides: 9. This CDR3 contains 15 residues. Germline-derived CDR1 and CDR2 are SGHAT and FQDESV (reference sequence).

The V call is TRBV5-1, the J call TRBJ2-7; 7 bases match TRBD1. Germline V lookup: CDR1 SGHRS, CDR2 YFSETQ. The CDR3 totals 17 residues. The V gene end was trimmed by 1 base and the J gene end by 0 bases; junction bases not matched to a gene: 10. The CDR3 reads CASSLITGANYSYEQYF. The CDR3 DNA sequence: TGCGCCAGCAGCTTGATAACAGGGGCGAACTACTCCTACGAGCAGTACTTC.

CDR3 amino acids: CSIRAGTVQGYEQYF. In nucleotides, the CDR3 is TGCAGTATAAGAGCCGGGACAGTACAGGGCTACGAGCAGTACTTC. This chain uses TRBV20-1 with TRBJ2-7, with 7 bases matching TRBD1. The V and J ends lost 8 bases and 3 bases, in that order; junction bases with no gene match: 16. Germline values: CDR1 DFQATT, CDR2 SNEGSKA (reference sequence). The CDR3 runs 15 residues.

This clonotype was picked up a small number of times. The chain uses TRBV5-1 and TRBJ2-7; 9 positions agree with TRBD2. V was clipped by 4 bases and J by 2 bases; unmatched bases: 4. Germline assignment: CDR1 SGHRS and CDR2 YFSETQ. This CDR3 is 14 amino acids long. The CDR3 here is CASSPSGEPYEQYF. The DNA for the CDR3 is TGCGCCAGCAGCCCTAGCGGGGAACCCTACGAGCAGTACTTC.

This clonotype was counted ten times or more. The chain combines TRBV20-1 with TRBJ2-1, with TRBD2 as a possible D gene (5 bases). Trimming took 0 bases from V and 9 from J, leaving 9 bases between them. Germline V gene lookup returns CDR1 DFQATT and CDR2 SNEGSKA (reference sequence). The CDR3 extends over 12 amino acids. The CDR3 sequence is CSARDWTLEQFF. The CDR3 coding sequence is TGCAGTGCTAGAGATTGGACTCTTGAGCAGTTCTTC.

The CDR3, as DNA: TGTGCCAGCAGTTACTCGGGGGTTGGGGCCAACGTCCTGACTTTC. This encodes CASSYSGVGANVLTF. V and J are TRBV6-5 and TRBJ2-6, with D possibly being TRBD1 or TRBD2 (5 bases each). V was cut by 0 bases and J by 3 bases, with 6 bases left in between. Germline CDR1 is MNHEY and CDR2 is SVGAGI. This CDR3 contains 15 residues.

This clonotype was detected ten times or more. J is TRBJ2-3 and V is TRBV29-1; perhaps TRBD1 as D (5 bases). The V end was cut by 2 bases, the J end by 8 bases, with 14 bases between. The CDR3 has 13 residues. Germline V gene lookup returns CDR1 SQVTM and CDR2 ANQGSEA. Here the CDR3 reads CSVEPQGWVTQYF. The CDR3 nucleotides read TGCAGCGTTGAACCCCAGGGATGGGTTACGCAGTATTTT.

This clonotype was seen at least ten times. V is TRBV12-3 or TRBV12-4 and J is TRBJ2-5, with D tentatively TRBD1 (5 bases). Deletions cut 7 bases from V and 5 bases from J, with 14 bases between. The CDR3 runs 13 residues. The CDR3 region is CASTMRQGETQYF. The CDR3, as DNA: TGTGCCAGCACCATGAGGCAGGGTGAGACCCAGTACTTC.

V is TRBV28 and J is TRBJ1-5, with D unresolved. The CDR3 contains 14 residues. Germline values: CDR1 MDHEN, CDR2 SYDVKM. Trimming stripped 2 bases from V and 5 bases from J, with 10 bases between. The CDR3 sequence: CASSLTEYDQPQHF. CDR3 DNA sequence: TGTGCCAGCAGTTTAACAGAATATGATCAGCCCCAGCATTTT.

The chain combines TRBV5-4 with TRBJ2-7; 9 bases are a match to TRBD2. There are 14 residues in the CDR3. Germline loops: CDR1 SGHNT, CDR2 YYREEE (reference sequence). V was pared by 4 bases and J by 3 bases, with 5 bases of the junction left unmatched. CDR3 DNA sequence: TGTGCCAGCAGCCATAGCGGGAGCGTCTACGAGCAGTACTTC. Its translation: CASSHSGSVYEQYF.

The genes are TRBV28 and TRBJ2-1, with TRBD2 matching 13 bases. The length of the CDR3 is 15 residues. Germline V gene sequence: CDR1 MDHEN, CDR2 SYDVKM. V gave up 5 bases and J gave up 6 bases; unmatched junction bases: 4. Here the CDR3 DNA reads TGTGCCAGCAGTGGCGGGACTAGCGGGACCAATGAGCAGTTCTTC. Translating it yields CASSGGTSGTNEQFF.

V usage is TRBV3-1 and J usage is TRBJ2-1; D is possibly TRBD2 (6 bases). This CDR3 is 15 amino acids long. V lost 10 bases and J 6 bases, leaving 22 bases between the germline ends. The germline gives CDR1 LGHDT, CDR2 YNNKEL (reference sequence). The DNA for the CDR3 is TGTGCCACCTGCCCATCCGATAGCGGTCTCAATGAGCAGTTCTTC. Its protein is CATCPSDSGLNEQFF.

Many counts were recorded for this clonotype. The rearrangement joins TRBV20-1 to TRBJ2-3, with D unresolved. The V and J ends lost 0 bases and 2 bases respectively, with 9 bases between them. CDR3 size: 14 residues. In germline, CDR1 is DFQATT, CDR2 SNEGSKA (reference sequence). CDR3 in amino acids: CSARDVRLTDTQYF. CDR3 bases: TGCAGTGCTAGAGATGTCAGGCTCACAGATACGCAGTATTTT.